Included here is one T cell receptor beta chain sequence, with context. This clonotype came up a few times. What this receptor recognizes is not known. No base-level quality is on record; no much larger clone is a single base apart. The treatment or condition label for this specimen denotes: live attenuated yellow fever vaccine strain. At each blood-draw timepoint, two biological replicates of bulk PBMCs were collected. PBMCs were isolated from peripheral blood using a standard Ficoll-Paque protocol. TriZol was used to extract RNA from bulk PBMCs, CD4 and CD8 fractions, and dextramer-positive and dextramer-negative fractions. The sample was run on an Illumina NovaSeq 6000. Synthesis of TCR cDNA relied on 5'RACE template switching, a step that introduced a universal primer site along with unique molecular identifiers. cDNA synthesis was primed from both the TCR alpha and TCR beta constant segments. Library amplification involved two PCR steps, and the second step added sample barcodes and sequencing adapters. Sequencing of libraries was done on Illumina HiSeq 2500 (2x100 bp) or NovaSeq (2x150 bp). In the source study's methods: MIGEC was used to demultiplex reads and collapse the reads into UMI consensus sequences, and MiXCR was used for V(D)J alignment. Vaccine-responding clonotypes were identified with edgeR using replicate PBMC samples, with FDR below 0.01 and a log2 fold change above 5 up to day 15 being required. Each bulk clonotype was labeled CD4 or CD8 based on which sequenced repertoire, CD4 or CD8, contained the clonotype at higher abundance. TCRdb trimmed the raw reads at Q25, called clones with MiXCR and kept productive beta chains. Here each entry gathers all rows of one CDR3 protein and keeps the most common genes and DNA. The V and J calls and clone size are TCRdb's, not the authors'. In all, the sample holds roughly 340,000 distinct CDR3 sequences, and approximately 4% of those were seen once. 20% to 30% of the sample rests with the top ten.

Its CDR3 holds 17 amino acids, cysteine through phenylalanine. Only CDR3 DNA remains: 51 bases, in frame from the first base. The CDR1 and CDR2 encoded by the germline V gene (reference sequence) are LNHDA and SQIVND. V and J are truncated by 5 bases and 9 bases respectively, leaving an intervening sequence of 23 bases. This sample is drawn from a study of T cells after yellow fever vaccination (dated by TCRdb to the late 2010s). The study in broad terms: Libraries from fractions with low cell numbers were prepared with the SMART-Seq v4 Ultra Low Input RNA kit. Blood was drawn at multiple timepoints before and after primary and secondary immunization, with bulk PBMC replicates and cell subsets isolated. To track T-cell clones before and after primary and booster YFV17D yellow fever vaccination, bulk TCR alpha and beta repertoires were sequenced longitudinally. The cohort comprised two healthy male donors, one aged 18 to 30 and one aged 30 to 40 years.

General findings and caveats noted by the study authors: Because only a couple of donors were included in the study, the extent to which the findings can be generalized is limited. Most clones expanded after primary vaccination were re-detected after the booster (almost 97% of CD4 and 88% of CD8), suggesting broad memory maintenance. A small share of clonotypes was detected in both CD4 and CD8 compartments, with the overlap likely arising from convergent recombination. The secondary T-cell response was weaker than the primary response but faster, peaking on day 5 instead of day 15. FACS-sorted repertoires could contain abundant contaminating clonotypes from the bulk population, so computational filtering was required.

The rearranged segments are TRBV19 and TRBJ1-6, and possibly TRBD1, on 5 matching bases. The sequence came from a man aged 18 to 35 who received the YFV17D yellow fever vaccine. The starting material was PBMCs, obtained 5 days after the yellow fever booster vaccination. This receptor has the CDR3 CASSPPPGSLRRSPLHF. The nucleotide sequence reads as follows: TGTGCCAGTAGTCCCCCGCCAGGGTCACTTCGCCGTTCACCCCTCCACTTT.